The clone carrying this T cell receptor beta chain was seen repeatedly, ten times or more. No antigen is known for it. Preparation of the TCRbeta library used unique molecular identifiers. TCRdb ran MiXCR on the PCR reads and lists one entry per CDR3 protein. The sample has 580,000 or so distinct CDR3 sequences; 23% are singletons. Looked up from germline, CDR1 is SGDLS and CDR2 is YYNGEE. Between the trimmed V and J ends, which lost 0 bases and 3 bases, there was a span of 9 bases. The CDR3 extends over 14 amino acids. The sample originates from a study of T-cell reconstitution after alpha-beta-depleted transplantation in children. The study, taken as a whole, reports: At around two months after transplant, the alpha-beta T cells were reportedly derived from several hundred expanded clones that came from non-depleted graft cells. T-cell counts and diversity were attributed mostly to newly produced T cells one year after transplant. Elevated TCRbeta diversity at day 60 was traced, in some patients, to surviving recipient T cells and thymic progenitors.

The sample here was PBMCs, mostly from graft donor cells, taken 360 days after TCRalphabeta/CD19-depleted stem cell transplant. This TCR came from a boy younger than two who had a stem cell transplant for acute myeloid leukemia, so the T cells may come from the graft donor. The gene calls are TRBV9 and TRBJ1-1; TRBD1 might be the D (5 bases). As DNA, the CDR3 is TGTGCCAGCAGCGTAGGCGGGGGTGACACTGAAGCTTTCTTT. Amino acids: CASSVGGGDTEAFF.